The 5 T cell receptor beta chains presented below share a single source sample, sequenced in a study of shared clonotypes between healthy human individuals. Clones were sequenced by immunoSEQ multiplex PCR, and TCRdb holds only the in-frame ones, with some missing. The sample carries 490,000 or so clones, roughly 85% recorded once. Specimen: PBMCs. Receptors originate from a woman between 40 and 55 years old in good health. Some clones in this sample may be carry-over from other donors' samples.

In this sample, this clone turned up many times. The chain employs TRBV6-1 and TRBJ1-5, with D unresolved. Germline lookup yields CDR1 MNHNS and CDR2 SASEGT. The CDR3 extends over 15 amino acids. V lost 7 bases, J lost 0 bases, and 13 bases lay in between. The CDR3 sequence is CASTMDGPSNQPQHF. The CDR3 region has the DNA TGTGCCAGCACTATGGACGGTCCTAGCAATCAGCCCCAGCATTTT.

The CDR3 here is CASSRRLQETQYF. CDR3 nucleotides: TGTGCCAGTAGTAGACGGCTCCAAGAGACCCAGTACTTC. The J gene is TRBJ2-5, the V gene TRBV19; D unresolved. Germline loops: CDR1 LNHDA, CDR2 SQIVND (reference sequence). There are 13 residues in the CDR3. The V end lost 4 bases, the J end lost 1 base, and 7 bases lay between the germline ends.

The rearrangement uses TRBV7-9 and TRBJ2-5; D ambiguous. The CDR3 runs to 14 residues. Germline loops: CDR1 SEHNR, CDR2 FQNEAQ (reference sequence). Trimming pared 6 bases from V and 2 bases from J, leaving 13 bases between. The CDR3 region is CASSPTHRQETQYF. CDR3 DNA: TGTGCCAGCAGTCCGACACATAGACAAGAGACCCAGTACTTC.

Worth noting for this clone: This is likely an artifact of a read error, given a far larger clone one base away. The chain employs TRBV30 and TRBJ2-5, with a weak D call TRBD1 (5 bases). CDR3 length: 14 residues. The germline V gene encodes CDR1 GTSNPN and CDR2 SVGIG (reference sequence). Written as DNA, the CDR3 is TGTACCTGGAGCCGACAGATCTACCAAGAGACCCAGTACTTC. It specifies CTWSRQIYQETQYF.

The chain joins TRBV6-5 to TRBJ1-4; D possibly corresponds to TRBD1 (5 bases). CDR1 and CDR2 (germline): MNHEY, SVGAGI. There are 14 residues in the CDR3. Trimming removed 6 bases from V and 2 bases from J, with 10 bases in between. Here the CDR3 DNA reads TGTGCCAGCAGAAGGACATCGACTAATGAAAAACTGTTTTTT. This sequence encodes CASRRTSTNEKLFF.